These 20 T cell receptor beta chains were all obtained from the same sample, sequenced in a study of chemoradiotherapy in HPV16-positive cancers. Clones were sequenced by immunoSEQ multiplex PCR, and TCRdb holds only the in-frame ones, with some missing. Of about 30,000 clones in the sample, 90% to 95% were seen once. Sequenced material: blood, taken from a patient who underwent chemoradiotherapy. The receptors come from a human donor with HPV-associated anogenital cancer.

The rearrangement links TRBV14 to TRBJ1-3; D remains unclear. Germline CDR1 and CDR2: SGHDN and FVKESK. CDR3 size: 15 residues. Trimming pared 6 bases from V and 2 bases from J, leaving 14 bases between. The CDR3 DNA reads TGTGCCAGCAGTTGGGCCTCGTTCCCTGGAAACACCATATATTTT. This encodes CASSWASFPGNTIYF.

The chain uses TRBV7-3 and TRBJ2-2; 7 bases line up with TRBD1. The germline CDR1 and CDR2 sequences are SGHTA and FQGTGA. The CDR3 extends over 15 amino acids. J lost 2 bases, V lost 5 bases, and 5 bases had no gene match. CDR3 loop: CASSRGTANTGELFF. The CDR3 DNA reads TGTGCCAGCAGCAGGGGGACAGCCAACACCGGGGAGCTGTTTTTT.

The rearrangement joins TRBV6-1 to TRBJ2-1; D not resolved. In germline, CDR1 is MNHNS, CDR2 SASEGT. The CDR3 is 13 residues long. Trimming stripped 7 bases from V and 4 bases from J, with 11 bases between. The CDR3 here is CASTLRRYNEQFF. The CDR3, as DNA: TGTGCCAGCACCCTACGGCGGTACAATGAGCAGTTCTTC.

CDR3 coding DNA: TGTGCCAGCAGCTCTAGAGAGACCCAGTACTTC. It codes for CASSSRETQYF. The chain combines TRBV7-9 with TRBJ2-5; no clear D gene. CDR1 and CDR2 (germline): SEHNR, FQNEAQ (reference sequence). Trimming took 4 bases from V and 4 from J, leaving 4 bases between them. This CDR3 region has 11 residues.

The chain has TRBV5-1 and TRBJ2-1; D is possibly TRBD1 or TRBD2 (5 bases each). V lost 4 bases and J 8 bases, leaving 13 bases between the germline ends. Germline V gene lookup returns CDR1 SGHRS and CDR2 YFSETQ. CDR3 size: 13 residues. The CDR3 sequence: CASSKGSRDEQFF. The CDR3 nucleotides read TGCGCCAGCAGCAAGGGGAGTAGGGATGAGCAGTTCTTC.

The chain joins TRBV6-5 to TRBJ1-1, with 7 nucleotides matching TRBD1. Germline V gene sequence: CDR1 MNHEY, CDR2 SVGAGI. J was trimmed by 7 bases and V by 2 bases; bases with no gene match: 7. The CDR3 runs 14 residues. Here the CDR3 reads CASSYTDRDSEAFF. In nucleotides, the CDR3 is TGTGCCAGCAGTTACACCGACCGGGACAGTGAAGCTTTCTTT.

This rearrangement joins TRBV7-9 to TRBJ1-4; tentative D call: TRBD1 (5 bases). Germline V CDR1 and CDR2: SEHNR, FQNEAQ (reference sequence). CDR3 length: 15 amino acids. Trimming took off 2 bases at V and 0 bases at J, with 7 bases between the two ends. DNA for the CDR3: TGTGCCAGCAGCTTACGGGGGGCAACTAATGAAAAACTGTTTTTT. Translating it yields CASSLRGATNEKLFF.

The rearrangement links TRBV5-6 to TRBJ2-3; TRBD2 agrees at 11 bases. Germline CDR1 reads SGHDT; CDR2 reads YYEEEE. This CDR3 has 15 residues. The J segment lost 4 bases and the V segment lost 2 bases, leaving 3 bases of the junction unmatched. The CDR3 loop is CASSLGLAGSDTQYF. CDR3 in DNA: TGTGCCAGCAGCTTAGGACTAGCGGGTTCAGATACGCAGTATTTT.

The genes are TRBV11-2 and TRBJ2-5; 8 positions match TRBD1. There are 14 residues in the CDR3. Germline-derived CDR1 and CDR2 are SGHAT and FQNNGV. V dropped 4 bases and J dropped 4; count of bases not matched to a gene: 5. CDR3 sequence (DNA): TGTGCCAGCAGCTCCGACAGGGGAAGAGAGACCCAGTACTTC. Protein: CASSSDRGRETQYF.

The chain carries TRBV4-2 and TRBJ2-7, with 8 bases fitting TRBD1. Trimming took 4 bases from V and 4 from J; bases not matched to a gene: 12. The CDR3 consists of 16 residues. CDR1 and CDR2 from the germline V gene are LGHNA and YNFKEQ. This CDR3 reads CASSPDDGQGEYEQYF. As DNA, the CDR3 is TGTGCCAGCAGCCCCGACGACGGACAGGGTGAATACGAGCAGTACTTC.

CDR3 bases: TGCGCCAGCAGCTTGGAGCGGAACATGAACACTGAAGCTTTCTTT. It translates to CASSLERNMNTEAFF. This chain uses TRBV5-1 with TRBJ1-1; D gene ambiguous. Per the germline V gene, CDR1 is SGHRS and CDR2 is YFSETQ. The CDR3 length is 15 residues. V was trimmed by 0 bases and J by 0 bases, leaving 9 bases between them.

The chain combines TRBV4-3 with TRBJ2-5, with D uncertain. This CDR3 has 14 amino acids. Trimming removed 0 bases at V and 2 bases at J, with 7 bases between. CDR1 and CDR2 from the germline V gene are LGHNA and YSLEER. For the CDR3, the DNA is TGCGCCAGCAGCCAAGATGGGTTACAAGAGACCCAGTACTTC. It yields the protein CASSQDGLQETQYF.

The J gene is TRBJ2-5, the V gene TRBV4-3; perhaps D is TRBD1 or TRBD2 (5 bases each). Trimming cost V 0 bases and J 2 bases, with 10 bases left between them. The germline CDR1 and CDR2 sequences are LGHNA and YSLEER. This CDR3 is built from 15 residues. Here the CDR3 DNA reads TGCGCCAGCAGCCAAGACGAGGGACGACAAGAGACCCAGTACTTC. Translating gives CASSQDEGRQETQYF.

The genes are TRBV28 and TRBJ1-5, with TRBD1 as a possible D gene (6 bases). Trimming took 7 bases from V and 4 from J, leaving 11 bases between them. In germline, CDR1 is MDHEN, CDR2 SYDVKM. This CDR3 is 13 amino acids long. The CDR3 DNA sequence: TGTGCCAGCACCAGGGGATGGAATCAGCCCCAGCATTTT. Translated: CASTRGWNQPQHF.

The chain links TRBV28 to TRBJ1-1; TRBD1 agrees at 8 bases. The junction had 9 bases not matched to a gene; V was cut back by 6 bases and J by 6 bases. Germline V gives CDR1 MDHEN, CDR2 SYDVKM. This CDR3 comprises 14 residues. CDR3 sequence (DNA): TGTGCCAGCAGCGGACAGGGAGCTAGGGCTGAAGCTTTCTTT. It translates to CASSGQGARAEAFF. The whole variable domain, remainder taken from reference TRBV28 and TRBJ1-1, is DVKVTQSSRYLVKRTGEKVFLECVQDMDHENMFWYRQDPGLGLRLIYFSYDVKMKEKGDIPEGYSVSREKKERFSLILESASTNQTSMYLCASSGQGARAEAFFGQGTRLTVV.

This clone was counted a single time. The rearrangement links TRBV4-3 to TRBJ1-5; 7 bases agree with TRBD1. This CDR3 has 15 residues. The V and J ends lost 0 bases and 4 bases, in that order; junction bases with no gene match: 3. The germline gives CDR1 LGHNA, CDR2 YSLEER. The CDR3 here is CASSQDLTGNQPQHF. In nucleotides, the CDR3 is TGCGCCAGCAGCCAAGATTTGACAGGGAATCAGCCCCAGCATTTT.

This chain connects TRBV9 to TRBJ2-7, with D possibly TRBD1 on 5 matching bases. Trimming removed 4 bases from V and 0 bases from J, with 11 bases in between. The CDR3 runs 14 residues. Germline V gene sequence: CDR1 SGDLS, CDR2 YYNGEE. This CDR3 reads CASSLTDASYEQYF. The CDR3 nucleotides are TGTGCCAGCAGCCTGACAGACGCCTCCTACGAGCAGTACTTC.

V usage is TRBV7-8 and J usage is TRBJ1-2; D is possibly TRBD1 (5 bases). V was cut by 5 bases and J by 5 bases, with 9 bases left in between. There are 12 residues in the CDR3. Per germline, CDR1 SGHVS and CDR2 FQNEAQ. The CDR3 DNA follows: TGTGCCAGCAGCCTGACAGAATATGGCTACACCTTC. Its protein is CASSLTEYGYTF. Supplemented by reference TRBV7-8 and TRBJ1-2, the full variable domain reads GAGVSQSPRYKVAKRGQDVALRCDPISGHVSLFWYQQALGQGPEFLTYFQNEAQLDKSGLPSDRFFAERPEGSVSTLKIQRTQQEDSAVYLCASSLTEYGYTFGSGTRLTVV.

The chain carries TRBV6-5 and TRBJ2-3; D unresolved. The ends were cut back, 8 bases at V and 3 bases at J, with 12 bases in the middle. This CDR3 region has 13 residues. Germline CDR1 MNHEY, CDR2 SVGAGI. DNA of the CDR3: TGTGCCAGCGGTTGGGCAGCTACAGATACGCAGTATTTT. Residues: CASGWAATDTQYF.

CDR3 sequence reads: CASSLEGQDLYGYTF. The CDR3 DNA reads as TGCGCCAGCAGCTTGGAGGGACAGGACCTCTATGGCTACACCTTC. The V and J genes are TRBV5-1 and TRBJ1-2; 8 positions agree with TRBD1. Trimming cost V 0 bases and J 4 bases; bases outside gene matches: 5. This CDR3 is built from 15 residues. Germline CDR1 reads SGHRS; CDR2 reads YFSETQ.